This note documents a single TCR beta chain sequence. The antigen is unknown. The sample comes from a study of cytomegalovirus exposure and HLA in healthy donors. Findings and limits, study-wide: The authors listed 150 or so TCR beta chains as cytomegalovirus-associated.

PCR amplification relied on 60 Vbeta primers (plus 13 Jbeta primers). Clones were sequenced by immunoSEQ multiplex PCR, and TCRdb holds only the in-frame ones, with some missing. This sample contains fewer than 130,000 clones. The specimen sequenced was PBMCs. The TCR was taken from a man between 50 and 59 years old in good health and CMV-seronegative.

The chain's CDR3 is CASSPIGTVRQETQYF. The CDR3 DNA is TGTGCCAGCAGCCCAATTGGGACAGTGCGTCAAGAGACCCAGTACTTC. This chain uses TRBV7-2 with TRBJ2-5, with 7 positions matching TRBD1. CDR3 length: 16 amino acids. With V trimmed by 5 bases and J by 2 bases, 11 bases remained unmatched. Germline V gene sequence: CDR1 SGHTA, CDR2 FQGNSA.